This record concerns one TCR beta chain sequence. Its antigen is currently unknown. Here immunoSEQ multiplex PCR was the method, and the copy in TCRdb shows in-frame clones only, minus some. The data hold approximately 100,000 clones, with over 75% observed a single time. The source of the sample is a study of T cell responses to AZD1222 COVID-19 vaccine. Study as a whole: Pooling covered second doses at about 4 or about 12 weeks. Study-wide points: Spike-specific TCR breadth and depth were elevated following two AZD1222 doses. Reportedly, close to half of spike-specific TCRs are directed against unmutated variant regions. Clonal diversity was possibly underestimated, and white British individuals and females predominated among donors.

Germline assignment: CDR1 SNHLY and CDR2 FYNNEI. The CDR3 has 13 amino acids. Trimming pared 6 bases from V and 4 bases from J, leaving 12 bases between. Sequences were derived from peripheral blood, sampled on day 0 of AZD1222 vaccination. The V and J genes are TRBV2 and TRBJ1-1; D possibly corresponds to TRBD1 (5 bases). This TCR derives from an adult in good health. As DNA, the CDR3 is TGTGCCAGCAGGGAACAGGTGACCACTGAAGCTTTCTTT. Amino acids: CASREQVTTEAFF.